Listed below are T cell receptor beta chains from one sample, sequenced in a study of blood T cell repertoires in COVID-19. Libraries were prepared by immunoSEQ multiplex PCR; TCRdb keeps only in-frame clonotypes and omits some of them. The repertoire holds approximately 50,000 clones, 80% to 90% seen once, with around 2.9% in the top ten. Sequenced input: peripheral blood. These receptors were obtained from a woman older than 75 with acute or convalescent COVID-19. CDR3s include the opening cysteine and the closing phenylalanine or tryptophan. The order of the fields is CDR3 protein, CDR3 DNA, CDR3 length, J gene, V gene, clone size, D gene. The D gene is left open where the match is weak. Expanded clones are given a class, and other clones once, few, many or no size at all.

CDR3: CASSHVITGGYMNTEAFF; DNA: TGTGCCAGCAGCCACGTTATTACAGGGGGGTATATGAACACTGAAGCTTTCTTT; length: 18; J: TRBJ1-1; V: TRBV4-2; size: -; D: TRBD1
CDR3: CASSHTRTGGDIQYF; DNA: TGTGCCAGTAGCCACACTAGGACAGGGGGTGACATTCAGTACTTC; length: 15; J: TRBJ2-4; V: TRBV19; size: -; D: TRBD1
CDR3: CASSPPRGRVTEAFF; DNA: TGTGCCAGTAGCCCCCCCAGGGGGCGGGTCACTGAAGCTTTCTTT; length: 15; J: TRBJ1-1; V: TRBV19; size: -; D: TRBD1
CDR3: CASSARRTGNGYTF; DNA: TGTGCCAGCAGCGCGCGGCGGACAGGGAATGGCTACACCTTC; length: 14; J: TRBJ1-2; V: TRBV5-4; size: -; D: TRBD1
CDR3: CASRQGDNTEAFF; DNA: TGTGCCAGCAGACAGGGGGATAACACTGAAGCTTTCTTT; length: 13; J: TRBJ1-1; V: TRBV5-5; size: -; D: TRBD1
CDR3: CAWSARGESPLHF; DNA: TGTGCCTGGAGTGCCAGGGGTGAATCACCCCTCCACTTT; length: 13; J: TRBJ1-6; V: TRBV30; size: -; D: -
CDR3: CASSYSGGGADSKQYF; DNA: TGTGCCAGCAGTTACTCCGGCGGGGGAGCCGACTCCAAGCAGTACTTC; length: 16; J: TRBJ2-7; V: TRBV6-6; size: once; D: TRBD2
CDR3: CASSLFSGSFNEQFF; DNA: TGTGCCAGCAGCTTATTTAGCGGCAGTTTCAATGAGCAGTTCTTC; length: 15; J: TRBJ2-1; V: TRBV11-3; size: -; D: -
CDR3: CASSESGSGGYTF; DNA: TGCGCCAGCAGTGAGTCCGGTTCTGGTGGCTACACCTTC; length: 13; J: TRBJ1-2; V: TRBV10-1; size: -; D: -
CDR3: CASSLDGSNQPQHF; DNA: TGCGCCAGCAGCTTGGACGGTAGCAATCAGCCCCAGCATTTT; length: 14; J: TRBJ1-5; V: TRBV5-1; size: -; D: -
CDR3: CASSQSGTGRANEQYF; DNA: TGCGCCAGCAGTCAATCCGGGACAGGGCGCGCTAACGAGCAGTACTTC; length: 16; J: TRBJ2-7; V: TRBV5-1; size: -; D: TRBD1
CDR3: CASSPSPGSPLHF; DNA: TGTGCCAGCAGCCCCTCCCCCGGGTCACCCCTCCACTTT; length: 13; J: TRBJ1-6; V: TRBV9; size: -; D: -
CDR3: CSASQGDSNQPQHF; DNA: TGCAGTGCTAGTCAGGGTGATAGCAATCAGCCCCAGCATTTT; length: 14; J: TRBJ1-5; V: TRBV20-1; size: -; D: -
CDR3: CASSATLYEQYF; DNA: TGTGCCAGCAGCGCCACCCTATACGAGCAGTACTTC; length: 12; J: TRBJ2-7; V: TRBV7-2; size: few; D: -
CDR3: CASSFLGDRDTIYF; DNA: TGTGCCAGCAGCTTCCTTGGGGACAGGGACACCATATATTTT; length: 14; J: TRBJ1-3; V: TRBV9; size: -; D: TRBD1
CDR3: CASSSSVQDQPQHF; DNA: TGTGCCAGCAGCTCGTCGGTCCAGGATCAGCCCCAGCATTTT; length: 14; J: TRBJ1-5; V: TRBV7-8; size: -; D: -
CDR3: CASSPSTGGPYEQYF; DNA: TGTGCCAGCTCACCAAGCACAGGGGGTCCCTACGAGCAGTACTTC; length: 15; J: TRBJ2-7; V: TRBV18; size: few; D: TRBD1
CDR3: CASSPILEGRGYTF; DNA: TGTGCCAGCAGTCCCATTTTGGAGGGTAGGGGCTACACCTTC; length: 14; J: TRBJ1-2; V: TRBV27; size: -; D: -
CDR3: CASSPGGGVNNEQFF; DNA: TGTGCCAGCTCACCTGGGGGAGGGGTCAACAATGAGCAGTTCTTC; length: 15; J: TRBJ2-1; V: TRBV18; size: -; D: TRBD2
CDR3: CASSLGGDGTDTQYF; DNA: TGTGCCAGCAGTTTAGGGGGGGATGGCACAGATACGCAGTATTTT; length: 15; J: TRBJ2-3; V: TRBV28; size: once; D: TRBD2
CDR3: CASSEGLWTGGSGAFF; DNA: TGTGCCAGCAGTGAAGGTCTTTGGACAGGGGGTTCGGGAGCTTTCTTT; length: 16; J: TRBJ1-1; V: TRBV6-1; size: -; D: TRBD1
CDR3: CASSTRTGDRTDTQYF; DNA: TGTGCCAGCAGCACACGGACAGGGGACCGCACAGATACGCAGTATTTT; length: 16; J: TRBJ2-3; V: TRBV5-4; size: -; D: TRBD1
CDR3: CASSYGQGYEQFF; DNA: TGTGCCAGCAGTTACGGGCAGGGCTATGAGCAGTTCTTC; length: 13; J: TRBJ2-1; V: TRBV6-5; size: -; D: -
CDR3: CASNGGIQPQHF; DNA: TGTGCCAGTAATGGGGGCATTCAGCCCCAGCATTTT; length: 12; J: TRBJ1-5; V: TRBV19; size: -; D: -
CDR3: CASSQEGGGSYNSPLHF; DNA: TGTGCCAGCAGCCAAGAGGGAGGGGGTTCCTATAATTCACCCCTCCACTTT; length: 17; J: TRBJ1-6; V: TRBV4-2; size: -; D: -